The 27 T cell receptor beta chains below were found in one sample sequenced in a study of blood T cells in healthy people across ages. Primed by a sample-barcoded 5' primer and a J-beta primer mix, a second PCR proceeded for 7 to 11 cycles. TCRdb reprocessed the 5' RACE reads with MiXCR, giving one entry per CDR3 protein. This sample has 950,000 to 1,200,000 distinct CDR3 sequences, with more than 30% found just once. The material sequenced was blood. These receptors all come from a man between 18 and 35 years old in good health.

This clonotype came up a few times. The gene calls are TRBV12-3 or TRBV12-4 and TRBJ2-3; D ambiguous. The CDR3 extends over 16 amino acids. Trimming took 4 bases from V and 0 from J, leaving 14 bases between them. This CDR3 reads CASSSGYPGSTDTQYF. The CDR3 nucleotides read TGTGCCAGCAGTTCGGGCTACCCCGGGAGCACAGATACGCAGTATTTT.

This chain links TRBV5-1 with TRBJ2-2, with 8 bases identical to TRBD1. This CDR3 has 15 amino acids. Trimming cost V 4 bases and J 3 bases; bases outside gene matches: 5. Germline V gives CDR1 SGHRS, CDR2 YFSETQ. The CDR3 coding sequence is TGCGCCAGCAGCGTCCAGGGGGCGGACACCGGGGAGCTGTTTTTT. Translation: CASSVQGADTGELFF.

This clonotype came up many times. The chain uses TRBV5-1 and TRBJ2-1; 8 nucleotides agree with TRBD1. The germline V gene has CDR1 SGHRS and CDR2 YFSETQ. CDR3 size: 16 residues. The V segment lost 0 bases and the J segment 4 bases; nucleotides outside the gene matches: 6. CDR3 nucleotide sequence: TGCGCCAGCAGCTTGGCGACGTACAGGGGGTACAATGAGCAGTTCTTC. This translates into CASSLATYRGYNEQFF.

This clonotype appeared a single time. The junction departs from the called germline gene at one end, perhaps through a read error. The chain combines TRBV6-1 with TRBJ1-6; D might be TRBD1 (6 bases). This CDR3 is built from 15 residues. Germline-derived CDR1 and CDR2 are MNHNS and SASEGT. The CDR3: CVSTSGERLNSPLHF. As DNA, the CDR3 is TGTGTCAGCACTTCAGGGGAGCGGCTGAATTCACCCCTCCACTTT.

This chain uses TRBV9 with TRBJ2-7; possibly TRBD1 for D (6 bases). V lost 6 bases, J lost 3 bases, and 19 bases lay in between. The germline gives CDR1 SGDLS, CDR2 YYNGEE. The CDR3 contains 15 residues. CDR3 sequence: CASTPFDRQDYEQYF. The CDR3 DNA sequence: TGTGCCAGCACCCCCTTCGACAGGCAAGACTACGAGCAGTACTTC.

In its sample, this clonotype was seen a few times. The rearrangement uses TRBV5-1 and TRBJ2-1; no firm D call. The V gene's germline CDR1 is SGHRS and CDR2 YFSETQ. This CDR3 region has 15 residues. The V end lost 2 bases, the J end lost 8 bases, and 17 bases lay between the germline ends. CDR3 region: CASSFRESPLDEQFF. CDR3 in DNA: TGCGCCAGCAGCTTTAGGGAATCCCCTCTCGATGAGCAGTTCTTC.

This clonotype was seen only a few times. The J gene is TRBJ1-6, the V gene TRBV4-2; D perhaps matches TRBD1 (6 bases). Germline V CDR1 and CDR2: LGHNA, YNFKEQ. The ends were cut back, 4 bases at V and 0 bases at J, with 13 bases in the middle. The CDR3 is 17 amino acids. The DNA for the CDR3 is TGTGCCAGCAGCCCGAAATCGGACAGCTCCTATAATTCACCCCTCCACTTT. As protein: CASSPKSDSSYNSPLHF.

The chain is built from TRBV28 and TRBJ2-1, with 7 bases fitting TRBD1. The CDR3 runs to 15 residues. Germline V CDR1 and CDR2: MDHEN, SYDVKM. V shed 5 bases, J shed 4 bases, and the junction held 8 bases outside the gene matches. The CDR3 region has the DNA TGTGCCAGCAGTCCCGGGACAGAGCTTTACAATGAGCAGTTCTTC. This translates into CASSPGTELYNEQFF.

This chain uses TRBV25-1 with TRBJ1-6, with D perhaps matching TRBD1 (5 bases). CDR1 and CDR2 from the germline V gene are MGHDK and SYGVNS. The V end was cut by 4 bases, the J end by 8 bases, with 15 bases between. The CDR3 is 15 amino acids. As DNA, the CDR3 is TGTGCCAGCAGTGCTCCGGGACCGTTCGATTCACCCCTCCACTTT. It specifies CASSAPGPFDSPLHF.

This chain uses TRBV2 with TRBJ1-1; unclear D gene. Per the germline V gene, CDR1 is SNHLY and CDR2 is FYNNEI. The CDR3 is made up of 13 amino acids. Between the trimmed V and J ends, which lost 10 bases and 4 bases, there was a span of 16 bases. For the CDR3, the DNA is TGTGCCACCCGTCCTCGGTCGGCCACTGAAGCTTTCTTT. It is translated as CATRPRSATEAFF.

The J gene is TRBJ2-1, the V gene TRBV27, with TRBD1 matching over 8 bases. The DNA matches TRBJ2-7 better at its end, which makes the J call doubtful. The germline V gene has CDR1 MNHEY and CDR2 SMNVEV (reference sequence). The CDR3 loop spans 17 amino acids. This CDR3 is CASSPTDRADSYNEQYF. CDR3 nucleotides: TGTGCCAGCAGTCCAACGGACAGGGCTGACTCCTACAATGAGCAGTACTTC.

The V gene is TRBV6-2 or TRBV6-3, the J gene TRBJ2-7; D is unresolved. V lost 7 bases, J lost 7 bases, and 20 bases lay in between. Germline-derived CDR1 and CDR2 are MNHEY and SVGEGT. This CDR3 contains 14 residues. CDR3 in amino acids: CASTLRLDWNEQYF. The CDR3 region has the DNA TGTGCCAGCACCCTCCGGCTAGACTGGAATGAGCAGTACTTC.

CDR3 region: CASSPDRAKAFF. For the CDR3, the DNA is TGTGCCAGCAGTCCCGACAGGGCGAAAGCTTTCTTT. The V and J genes are TRBV7-2 and TRBJ1-1, with 7 positions matching TRBD1. The V segment lost 6 bases and the J segment 9 bases; nucleotides outside the gene matches: 7. The length of the CDR3 is 12 residues. Germline assignment: CDR1 SGHTA and CDR2 FQGNSA.

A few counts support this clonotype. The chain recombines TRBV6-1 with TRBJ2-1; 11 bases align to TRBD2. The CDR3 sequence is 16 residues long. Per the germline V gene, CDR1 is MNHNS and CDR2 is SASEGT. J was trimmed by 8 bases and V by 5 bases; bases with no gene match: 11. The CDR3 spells CASSKRLAGGWDEQFF. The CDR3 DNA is TGTGCCAGCAGTAAAAGGCTAGCGGGGGGCTGGGATGAGCAGTTCTTC.

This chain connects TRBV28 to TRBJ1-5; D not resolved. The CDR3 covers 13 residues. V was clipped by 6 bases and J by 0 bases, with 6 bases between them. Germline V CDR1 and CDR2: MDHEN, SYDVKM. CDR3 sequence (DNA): TGTGCCAGCAGGGAGCATAGCAATCAGCCCCAGCATTTT. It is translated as CASREHSNQPQHF.

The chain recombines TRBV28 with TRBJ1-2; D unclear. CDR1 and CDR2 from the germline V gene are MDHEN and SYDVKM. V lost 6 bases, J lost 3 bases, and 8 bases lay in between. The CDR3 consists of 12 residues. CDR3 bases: TGTGCCAGCAGGCCCGAGTACTATGGCTACACCTTC. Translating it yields CASRPEYYGYTF.

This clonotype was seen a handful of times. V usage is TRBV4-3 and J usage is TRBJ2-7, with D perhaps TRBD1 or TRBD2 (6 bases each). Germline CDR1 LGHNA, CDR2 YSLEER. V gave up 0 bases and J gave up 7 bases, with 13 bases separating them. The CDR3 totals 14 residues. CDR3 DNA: TGCGCCAGCAGCCAAGACGGGGGCTACAATGAGCAGTACTTC. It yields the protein CASSQDGGYNEQYF.

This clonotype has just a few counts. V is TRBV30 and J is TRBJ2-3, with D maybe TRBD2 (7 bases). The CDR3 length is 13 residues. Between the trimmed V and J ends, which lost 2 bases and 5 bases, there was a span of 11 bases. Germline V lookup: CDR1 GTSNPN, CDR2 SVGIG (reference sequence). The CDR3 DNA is TGTGCCTGGAGTTGGGGGGGGCAAGATACGCAGTATTTT. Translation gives CAWSWGGQDTQYF.

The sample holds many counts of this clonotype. CDR3 in DNA: TGTGCCAGCAGCTTAGATACCGGACATCCCTCCTACAATGAGCAGTTCTTC. This encodes CASSLDTGHPSYNEQFF. This chain links TRBV11-2 with TRBJ2-1; TRBD1 is a possible D gene (5 bases). The V end was cut by 0 bases, the J end by 0 bases, with 12 bases between. Germline lookup yields CDR1 SGHAT and CDR2 FQNNGV. This CDR3 has 17 amino acids.

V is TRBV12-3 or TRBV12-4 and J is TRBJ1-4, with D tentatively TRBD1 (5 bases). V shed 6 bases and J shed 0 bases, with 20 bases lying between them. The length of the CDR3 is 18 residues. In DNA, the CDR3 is TGTGCCAGCAGGATGAACAGTCGGGGGTTGGCAACTAATGAAAAACTGTTTTTT. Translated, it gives CASRMNSRGLATNEKLFF.

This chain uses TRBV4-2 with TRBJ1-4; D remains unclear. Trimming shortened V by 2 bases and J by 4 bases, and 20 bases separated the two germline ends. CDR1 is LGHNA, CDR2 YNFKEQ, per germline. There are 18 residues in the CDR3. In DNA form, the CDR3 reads TGTGCCAGCAGCCAATCAACCATTATCGGACGGATTAATGAAAAACTGTTTTTT. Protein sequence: CASSQSTIIGRINEKLFF.

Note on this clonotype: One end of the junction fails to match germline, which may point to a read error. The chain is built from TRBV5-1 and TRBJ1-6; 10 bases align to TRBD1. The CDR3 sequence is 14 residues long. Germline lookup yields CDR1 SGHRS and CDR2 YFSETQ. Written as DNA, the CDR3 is TGCGCCAGCAGCCCTGGGACAGGGGATTCACCCCCCCACTTT. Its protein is CASSPGTGDSPPHF.

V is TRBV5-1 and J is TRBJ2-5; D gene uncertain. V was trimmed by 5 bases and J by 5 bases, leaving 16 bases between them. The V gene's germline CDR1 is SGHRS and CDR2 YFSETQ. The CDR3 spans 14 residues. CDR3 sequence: CASSLPTSHETQYF. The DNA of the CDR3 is TGCGCCAGCAGTCTTCCGACTTCCCATGAGACCCAGTACTTC. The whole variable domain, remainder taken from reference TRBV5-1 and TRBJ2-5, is KAGVTQTPRYLIKTRGQQVTLSCSPISGHRSVSWYQQTPGQGLQFLFEYFSETQRNKGNFPGRFSGRQFSNSRSEMNVSTLELGDSALYLCASSLPTSHETQYFGPGTRLLVL.

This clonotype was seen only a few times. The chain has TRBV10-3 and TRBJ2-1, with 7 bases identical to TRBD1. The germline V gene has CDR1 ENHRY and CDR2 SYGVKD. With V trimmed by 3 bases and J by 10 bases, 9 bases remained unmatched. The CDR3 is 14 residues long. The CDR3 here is CAISDPTGAFEQFF. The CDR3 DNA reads TGTGCCATCAGTGACCCAACAGGGGCGTTCGAGCAGTTCTTC.

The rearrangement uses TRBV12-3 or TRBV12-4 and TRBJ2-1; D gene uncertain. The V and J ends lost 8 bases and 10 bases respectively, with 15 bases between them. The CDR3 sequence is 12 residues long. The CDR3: CASAWPYSEQFF. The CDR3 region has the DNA TGTGCCAGCGCGTGGCCTTACAGCGAGCAGTTCTTC.

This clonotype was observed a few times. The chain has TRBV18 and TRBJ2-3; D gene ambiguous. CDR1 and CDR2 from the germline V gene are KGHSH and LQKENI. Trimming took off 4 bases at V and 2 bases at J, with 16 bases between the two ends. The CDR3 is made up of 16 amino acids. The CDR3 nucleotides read TGTGCCAGCTCACTCAATTCCTACCTAGACACAGATACGCAGTATTTT. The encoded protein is CASSLNSYLDTDTQYF.

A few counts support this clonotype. The CDR3 sequence: CSVGVRPSSYNEQYF. The CDR3 DNA reads TGCAGCGTTGGGGTTCGGCCGAGCTCCTACAATGAGCAGTACTTC. The chain has TRBV29-1 and TRBJ2-1, with no clear D. TRBJ2-7 explains the end of the DNA better; the J call may be wrong. CDR1 and CDR2 (germline): SQVTM, ANQGSEA. This CDR3 comprises 15 residues.